The 3 T cell receptor beta chains reported below all come from one sample, sequenced in a study of blood T cell repertoires in COVID-19. Profiled with immunoSEQ multiplex PCR; TCRdb holds only in-frame clones, not every one. The profile shows roughly 250,000 clones, 85% to 90% of them singletons. Input material: peripheral blood. The receptors shown here come from a woman aged 40 to 55 with acute or convalescent COVID-19.

The rearrangement uses TRBV13 and TRBJ2-5; TRBD1 is a possible D gene (5 bases). V was cut by 5 bases and J by 1 base, with 8 bases left in between. The CDR3 is made up of 13 amino acids. Germline V gives CDR1 PRHDT, CDR2 FYEKMQ (reference sequence). CDR3 nucleotide sequence: TGTGCCAGCAGCCCCAGGGCCCAAGAGACCCAGTACTTC. Translated: CASSPRAQETQYF.

This chain connects TRBV18 to TRBJ1-1; 8 bases align to TRBD1. Trimming cost V 6 bases and J 4 bases; bases outside gene matches: 7. CDR3 length: 14 residues. Germline V gene data show CDR1 as KGHSH and CDR2 as LQKENI. Here the CDR3 reads CASSRGQGGTEAFF. The CDR3 DNA reads TGTGCCAGCTCTCGCGGACAGGGTGGCACTGAAGCTTTCTTT.

The chain has TRBV10-3 and TRBJ1-1; D is perhaps TRBD1 (5 bases). The V gene lost 0 bases and the J gene lost 4 bases, with 15 bases spanning the gap. Germline-derived CDR1 and CDR2 are ENHRY and SYGVKD. The length of the CDR3 is 16 residues. CDR3 amino acids: CAISESSPGRITEAFF. Written as DNA, the CDR3 is TGTGCCATCAGTGAGTCCTCGCCAGGGAGGATCACTGAAGCTTTCTTT.